Listed below are T cell receptor beta chains from one sample, sequenced in a study of CD8 T cells in ankylosing spondylitis. One entry per CDR3 protein results from TCRdb running MiXCR on the 5' RACE reads. The sample yields 250,000 to 350,000 distinct CDR3 sequences, 20% seen once. Material for sequencing was blood, either unsorted or a sorted T cell fraction (not recorded which). Every receptor here comes from a male donor with ankylosing spondylitis or in good health (not recorded which). The CDR3 runs from the conserved cysteine through the conserved F or W. A D gene is named only where the DNA matches it firmly. Clone size is stated in some rows and not others, as once, few, many or a class when expanded.

J,V,size,D,CDR3,DNA
TRBJ2-3,TRBV29-1,NA,TRBD2,CSPPSGGEETDTQYF,TGCAGCCCCCCAAGCGGGGGAGAGGAGACAGATACGCAGTATTTT
TRBJ2-1,TRBV28,few,TRBD1,CASSARTGETYNEQFF,TGTGCCAGCAGTGCCCGGACAGGGGAAACCTACAATGAGCAGTTCTTC
TRBJ2-4,TRBV10-3,many,NA,CAISESRAGKNIQYF,TGTGCCATCAGTGAATCGAGGGCGGGCAAAAACATTCAGTACTTC
TRBJ2-3,TRBV20-1,NA,NA,CSARSLADSSTDTQYF,TGCAGTGCTAGGTCGTTAGCGGATTCGAGCACAGATACGCAGTATTTT
TRBJ2-1,TRBV4-1,NA,TRBD2,CASSHLTGAGAYNEQFF,TGCGCCAGCAGCCACCTAACCGGGGCGGGGGCCTACAATGAGCAGTTCTTC
TRBJ2-3,TRBV6-6,many,NA,CATSGLYTDTQYF,TGTGCCACCTCGGGACTTTACACAGATACGCAGTATTTT
TRBJ1-1,TRBV20-1,few,NA,CSARGGSLNTEAFF,TGCAGTGCTAGGGGGGGCAGCCTGAACACTGAAGCTTTCTTT
TRBJ2-2,TRBV29-1,NA,NA,CSVARGPGELFF,TGCAGCGTTGCACGGGGCCCCGGGGAGCTGTTTTTT
TRBJ1-1,TRBV29-1,few,NA,CSVVTGNTEAFF,TGCAGCGTTGTAACGGGAAACACTGAAGCTTTCTTT
TRBJ1-6,TRBV12-3/TRBV12-4,NA,TRBD1,CASSLGQGGGSPLHF,TGTGCCAGCAGTTTAGGACAGGGGGGCGGTTCACCCCTCCACTTT
TRBJ1-1,TRBV29-1,few,NA,CSVGQWGYTEAFF,TGCAGCGTGGGGCAATGGGGATACACTGAAGCTTTCTTT
TRBJ2-1,TRBV20-1,NA,TRBD2,CSAPGQGTSGSFYNEQFF,TGCAGTGCGCCGGGACAGGGGACTAGCGGGAGCTTCTACAATGAGCAGTTCTTC
TRBJ2-3,TRBV13,NA,TRBD2,CASSLRGRALAWGTDTQYF,TGTGCCAGCAGCTTGCGCGGGAGGGCCCTAGCTTGGGGCACAGATACGCAGTATTTT
TRBJ1-6,TRBV20-1,NA,NA,CSATLGPNLSPLHF,TGCAGTGCTACATTGGGACCGAATCTTTCACCCCTCCACTTT
TRBJ1-2,TRBV6-1,NA,NA,CASSDIAYGYTF,TGTGCCAGCAGTGATATAGCGTATGGCTACACCTTC
TRBJ2-1,TRBV25-1,few,TRBD1,CAIAGTGGYNEQFF,TGTGCCATCGCCGGGACAGGGGGATACAATGAGCAGTTCTTC
TRBJ2-3,TRBV10-3,once,NA,CAVSTREDTQYF,TGTGCCGTCAGTACCAGGGAAGATACGCAGTATTTT
TRBJ2-3,TRBV5-8,few,NA,CASSFGVDTQYF,TGTGCCAGCAGCTTCGGGGTTGATACGCAGTATTTT
TRBJ2-6,TRBV20-1,few,TRBD2,CSARVVSGTGANVLTF,TGCAGTGCTAGAGTCGTTAGCGGGACTGGGGCCAACGTCCTGACTTTC
TRBJ2-1,TRBV5-6,few,TRBD2,CASSSGTTSYNEQFF,TGTGCCAGCAGCTCCGGGACTACCTCCTACAATGAGCAGTTCTTC
TRBJ2-1,TRBV15,few,NA,CATSRDLADEQFF,TGTGCCACCAGCAGAGATCTGGCCGATGAGCAGTTCTTC
TRBJ2-5,TRBV29-1,NA,NA,CSVARAVEETQYF,TGCAGCGTTGCCCGAGCGGTAGAAGAGACCCAGTACTTC
TRBJ2-5,TRBV25-1,NA,TRBD1,CASSEWGQSDTQYF,TGTGCCAGCAGTGAATGGGGACAGAGCGATACCCAGTACTTC
TRBJ2-5,TRBV20-1,many,NA,CSAWGFNQETQYF,TGCAGTGCTTGGGGGTTTAACCAAGAGACCCAGTACTTC
TRBJ1-1,TRBV10-3,NA,TRBD1,CAISEPGQGNTEAFF,TGTGCCATCAGTGAGCCCGGACAGGGGAACACTGAAGCTTTCTTT
TRBJ2-5,TRBV14,few,NA,CASSQDRGQFQETQYF,TGTGCCAGCAGCCAAGATCGGGGGCAGTTTCAAGAGACCCAGTACTTC
TRBJ2-1,TRBV20-1,NA,NA,CSARPSFSYNEQFF,TGCAGTGCTCGGCCTAGCTTCTCCTACAATGAGCAGTTCTTC
TRBJ1-6,TRBV20-1,many,TRBD1,CSAATGDSPLHF,TGCAGTGCTGCCACAGGGGATTCACCCCTCCACTTT
TRBJ2-2,TRBV20-1,many,NA,CSARGLGTGELFF,TGCAGTGCTAGGGGGCTGGGAACCGGGGAGCTGTTTTTT
TRBJ2-2,TRBV5-5,once,NA,CASSFVNTGELFF,TGTGCCAGCAGCTTTGTGAACACCGGGGAGCTGTTTTTT
TRBJ2-1,TRBV5-1,NA,TRBD1,CASSRDRVYNEQFF,TGCGCCAGCAGCCGTGACAGGGTCTACAATGAGCAGTTCTTC
TRBJ2-2,TRBV5-1,few,TRBD1,CASSIGQGYTGELFF,TGCGCCAGCAGCATAGGACAGGGTTATACCGGGGAGCTGTTTTTT
TRBJ2-3,TRBV28,many,TRBD2,CASSSVHGGGRADTQYF,TGTGCCAGCAGCTCTGTACATGGGGGAGGGAGGGCAGATACGCAGTATTTT
TRBJ2-1,TRBV5-1,many,TRBD2,CASSPRLAGPYNEQFF,TGCGCCAGCAGCCCCAGACTAGCGGGACCCTACAATGAGCAGTTCTTC
TRBJ2-3,TRBV20-1,NA,NA,CSARDVAVGTDTQYF,TGCAGTGCTAGAGATGTAGCGGTGGGCACAGATACGCAGTATTTT
TRBJ1-1,TRBV5-1,few,TRBD1,CASSSGDRVSTEAFF,TGCGCCAGCAGCTCCGGGGACAGGGTAAGCACTGAAGCTTTCTTT
TRBJ1-5,TRBV20-1,few,NA,CSANPGRDQPQHF,TGCAGTGCTAACCCGGGCCGGGATCAGCCCCAGCATTTT
TRBJ1-1,TRBV6-1,NA,NA,CASIDLALNTEAFF,TGTGCCAGCATTGATCTAGCCCTGAACACTGAAGCTTTCTTT
TRBJ2-1,TRBV29-1,NA,TRBD2,CSVGLAVEQFF,TGCAGCGTCGGACTAGCCGTTGAGCAGTTCTTC
TRBJ1-4,TRBV29-1,few,TRBD1,CSVRRQGAREKLFF,TGCAGCGTTCGCCGACAGGGGGCGAGAGAAAAACTGTTTTTT
TRBJ2-5,TRBV20-1,NA,TRBD1,CSASGTGQETQYF,TGCAGTGCTTCCGGGACAGGCCAAGAGACCCAGTACTTC
TRBJ2-1,TRBV2,NA,TRBD2,CASSGGGAGNEQFF,TGTGCCAGCAGTGGCGGGGGGGCCGGCAATGAGCAGTTCTTC
TRBJ2-4,TRBV6-1,NA,TRBD2,CASSDKGLAGKNIQYF,TGTGCCAGCAGTGACAAGGGACTAGCGGGCAAAAACATTCAGTACTTC
TRBJ2-3,TRBV3-1,few,TRBD2,CASSYSGGAADTQYF,TGTGCCAGCAGCTATTCGGGGGGGGCCGCAGATACGCAGTATTTT
TRBJ2-1,TRBV6-2/TRBV6-3,NA,TRBD1,CASCRTGYNEQFF,TGTGCCAGCTGTCGGACAGGGTACAATGAGCAGTTCTTC
TRBJ2-2,TRBV4-2,NA,NA,CASSRDMNTGELFF,TGTGCCAGCAGCCGTGACATGAACACCGGGGAGCTGTTTTTT